These T cell receptor beta chains were read from a single sample in a study of control samples from healthy donors and cancer patients. TCRdb's copy holds only in-frame clones and misses some; the assay was immunoSEQ multiplex PCR. This table has 80,000 to 100,000 clones, almost 90% appearing once. Sequencing used blood. The receptors stem from a man younger than 40 in good health. Each CDR3 is given with its conserved first and last residue. The D gene is left open where the match is weak. Not every row has a clone size; where given, it reads once, few, many or a size class.

cdr3_nt cdr3_aa clone_size j_call d_call v_call
TGTGCCAGCTCACCCTCTCTTGACGATGAGCAGTTCTTC CASSPSLDDEQFF - TRBJ2-1 - TRBV18
TGTGCCTGGAGTCCCGACCCTAGCGGAACATTTATGAATGAGCAGTTCTTC CAWSPDPSGTFMNEQFF once TRBJ2-1 TRBD2 TRBV30
TGTGCCAGCAGCTTAGCGCAGACTTCCACAAGGGAGCAGTACTTC CASSLAQTSTREQYF - TRBJ2-7 - TRBV7-6
TGTGCCAGCAGCTTCCGTTGGACTAGCGGGAAAGAGACCCAGTACTTC CASSFRWTSGKETQYF - TRBJ2-5 TRBD2 TRBV11-3
TGCGCCAGCAGCCTCCACGACAGGGAGGACGGCTACACCTTC CASSLHDREDGYTF once TRBJ1-2 TRBD1 TRBV5-1
TGTGCCAGCAGTCTTTCCCTCCGCGGGGGTGGGAATGAAAAACTGTTTTTT CASSLSLRGGGNEKLFF - TRBJ1-4 - TRBV28
TGTGCCAGCATCACCGGGACAGCAACCTACGAGCAGTACTTC CASITGTATYEQYF - TRBJ2-7 TRBD1 TRBV6-5
TGCGCCAGCAGTCAAATTTTCACCTACCGGGACAGGCCCTCCTACGAGCAGTACTTC CASSQIFTYRDRPSYEQYF - TRBJ2-7 TRBD1 TRBV23-1
TGTGCCAGCCGAAAACGGGACAGGGCAACAGATACGCAGTATTTT CASRKRDRATDTQYF - TRBJ2-3 TRBD1 TRBV9
TGTGCCAGCGGGATCCGGGACAGGTCCGAGCAGTACTTC CASGIRDRSEQYF - TRBJ2-7 TRBD1 TRBV27
TGTGCCAGCAGTCCCGTCGCAGGGGGCAAGTACAATGAGCAGTTCTTC CASSPVAGGKYNEQFF - TRBJ2-1 TRBD1 TRBV27
TGTGCCAGCAGCTCATCGACAGGGAACTATGGCTACACCTTC CASSSSTGNYGYTF - TRBJ1-2 TRBD1 TRBV6-2/TRBV6-3
TGTGCCAGCAGCTTACGGACAGGGGGAGAGACCCAGTACTTC CASSLRTGGETQYF - TRBJ2-5 TRBD1 TRBV7-9